These 32 T cell receptor beta chains came from one sample sequenced in a study of blood T cell repertoires in COVID-19. Libraries were prepared by immunoSEQ multiplex PCR; TCRdb keeps only in-frame clonotypes and omits some of them. This table holds 80,000 to 100,000 clones, 87% found once. The sample was peripheral blood. Receptors were obtained from a woman in her forties or fifties with active or convalescent COVID-19.

The chain couples TRBV3-1 (or the pseudogene TRBV3-2) to TRBJ2-3; 9 bases are shared with TRBD1. The CDR3 spans 15 residues. The germline V gene encodes CDR1 LGHDT and CDR2 YNNKEL (reference sequence). Losses at the gene ends were 3 bases for V and 4 bases for J; bases not matched to a gene: 5. In DNA, the CDR3 is TGTGCCAGCAGCCAGCCGGGACAGGGCTCAGATACGCAGTATTTT. This gives the protein CASSQPGQGSDTQYF.

The chain has TRBV6-5 and TRBJ2-5; possibly TRBD2 for D (6 bases). This CDR3 contains 12 residues. The V end was cut by 8 bases, the J end by 5 bases, with 12 bases between. Germline CDR1 reads MNHEY; CDR2 reads SVGAGI. The CDR3 DNA is TGTGCCAGCCGGGACTTGGGGGAGACCCAGTACTTC. Residues: CASRDLGETQYF.

The J gene is TRBJ2-1, the V gene TRBV7-3, with TRBD2 matching over 9 bases. This CDR3 contains 15 residues. With 5 bases clipped from V and 7 bases from J, the junction kept 9 bases outside the gene matches. Germline lookup yields CDR1 SGHTA and CDR2 FQGTGA. The CDR3 DNA sequence: TGTGCCAGCAGCCTGGGGGGACTAGCAATAAATGAGCAGTTCTTC. Amino acids: CASSLGGLAINEQFF.

The chain employs TRBV7-9 and TRBJ1-2; D not certain. CDR1 is SEHNR, CDR2 FQNEAQ, per germline (reference sequence). Trimming pared 3 bases from V and 8 bases from J, leaving 16 bases between. The CDR3 consists of 14 residues. The CDR3 loop is CASSFHGVDGGYTF. CDR3 DNA: TGTGCCAGCAGCTTTCACGGGGTGGATGGAGGCTACACCTTC.

The table lists this clone with a count of one. The chain employs TRBV7-9 and TRBJ1-6; D ambiguous. The germline V gene encodes CDR1 SEHNR and CDR2 FQNEAQ (reference sequence). Trimming shortened V by 5 bases and J by 6 bases, and 14 bases separated the two germline ends. The CDR3 is 15 residues long. CDR3 sequence reads: CASSHREAVNSPLHF. The CDR3 coding sequence is TGTGCCAGCAGCCACCGGGAGGCCGTTAATTCACCCCTCCACTTT.

The rearrangement uses TRBV18 and TRBJ1-1; 9 bases match TRBD1. The germline CDR1 and CDR2 sequences are KGHSH and LQKENI. The CDR3 is 15 residues long. Trimming at V came to 0 bases and at J to 2 bases, leaving 1 base not matched to a gene. DNA of the CDR3: TGTGCCAGCTCACCACCGACAGGGGGAAACACTGAAGCTTTCTTT. This sequence encodes CASSPPTGGNTEAFF.

J is TRBJ1-5 and V is TRBV2; D call uncertain. The germline gives CDR1 SNHLY, CDR2 FYNNEI. Deletions cut 3 bases from V and 7 bases from J, with 16 bases between. This CDR3 has 15 amino acids. CDR3 loop: CASSDGLLMSQPQHF. The CDR3 DNA reads TGTGCCAGCAGTGATGGACTCCTTATGTCGCAGCCCCAGCATTTT.

This clone has just a few counts. The V gene is TRBV7-8, the J gene TRBJ1-3; D is possibly TRBD1 (6 bases). V was clipped by 4 bases and J by 0 bases, with 13 bases between them. The germline V gene has CDR1 SGHVS and CDR2 FQNEAQ. The CDR3 is 16 amino acids. The CDR3 region has the DNA TGTGCCAGCAGCTCAGTACAGGGTGTCTCTGGAAACACCATATATTTT. This translates into CASSSVQGVSGNTIYF.

The chain is built from TRBV3-1 (or the pseudogene TRBV3-2) and TRBJ2-5; 8 bases fit TRBD2. CDR3 length equals 17 residues. Germline CDR1 reads LGHDT; CDR2 reads YNNKEL (reference sequence). Germline trimming cut 0 bases from V and 4 bases from J; bases unmatched to any gene: 10. The CDR3 region has the DNA TGTGCCAGCAGCCAAGATAATTTGAGCGGGGGAGGAGAGACCCAGTACTTC. Its translation is CASSQDNLSGGGETQYF.

This chain connects TRBV9 to TRBJ2-1; 7 bases map to TRBD1. Trimming cost V 4 bases and J 5 bases; bases outside gene matches: 6. Germline CDR1 and CDR2: SGDLS and YYNGEE. This CDR3 has 14 amino acids. Here the CDR3 DNA reads TGTGCCAGCAGCCGGGACAGCCAGGACAATGAGCAGTTCTTC. Translation gives CASSRDSQDNEQFF.

The rearrangement joins TRBV6-1 to TRBJ1-2; perhaps TRBD1 as D (5 bases). Germline V gene sequence: CDR1 MNHNS, CDR2 SASEGT. There are 14 residues in the CDR3. Trimming pared 0 bases from V and 4 bases from J, leaving 9 bases between. The CDR3, as DNA: TGTGCCAGCAGTGAAGCCGACAGATCCTATGGCTACACCTTC. It translates to CASSEADRSYGYTF.

V is TRBV9 and J is TRBJ1-1; 8 nucleotides align to TRBD1. The CDR3 length is 16 residues. V dropped 1 base and J dropped 2; count of bases not matched to a gene: 7. Germline CDR1 reads SGDLS; CDR2 reads YYNGEE. The CDR3 region has the DNA TGTGCCAGCAGCGTAACGGTCGGGACAGGCAACACTGAAGCTTTCTTT. This encodes CASSVTVGTGNTEAFF.

This sequence joins TRBV6-2 or TRBV6-3 and TRBJ2-7, with 8 positions matching TRBD1. V was clipped by 2 bases and J by 0 bases; unmatched bases: 6. CDR1 and CDR2 (germline): MNHEY, SVGEGT. This CDR3 has 16 residues. The CDR3 reads CASSYKTGVSSYEQYF. The CDR3 DNA reads as TGTGCCAGCAGTTACAAGACAGGGGTAAGCTCCTACGAGCAGTACTTC.

The chain is built from TRBV14 and TRBJ1-1; D is possibly TRBD1 (5 bases). This CDR3 region has 16 residues. Germline loops: CDR1 SGHDN, CDR2 FVKESK. V lost 3 bases to trimming and J lost 8 bases, with 22 bases between them. CDR3 protein: CASSHLGRDPNPEAFF. The CDR3 nucleotides read TGTGCCAGCAGCCATCTGGGGCGCGACCCAAACCCCGAAGCTTTCTTT.

The chain recombines TRBV9 with TRBJ2-7; D is undetermined. V shed 3 bases and J shed 0 bases, with 16 bases lying between them. CDR1 and CDR2 from the germline V gene are SGDLS and YYNGEE. The CDR3 has 16 amino acids. CDR3 sequence: CASSASTDTSSYEQYF. The CDR3 nucleotides read TGTGCCAGCAGCGCATCTACAGACACGAGCTCCTACGAGCAGTACTTC.

Turning to this clone: The junction and the germline gene differ at one end; a read error may be behind it. CDR3 DNA: TGTGCTCTGGATCCGGGACAGGGGAACGCTGAAGCTTTCTTT. Translated: CALDPGQGNAEAFF. The chain is built from TRBV30 and TRBJ1-1, with 10 bases aligning to TRBD1. This CDR3 has 14 residues. From germline, CDR1 is GTSNPN and CDR2 SVGIG (reference sequence). The complete variable domain, with remaining parts taken from reference TRBV30 and TRBJ1-1, reads SQTIHQWPATLVQPVGSPLSLECTVEGTSNPNLYWYRQAAGRGLQLLFYSVGIGQISSEVPQNLSASRPQDRQFILSSKKLLLSDSGFYLCALDPGQGNAEAFFGQGTRLTVV.

This clone appeared a single time. The chain has TRBV25-1 and TRBJ1-5, with a weak D call TRBD1 (6 bases). Germline-derived CDR1 and CDR2 are MGHDK and SYGVNS. CDR3 size: 15 residues. Trimming stripped 3 bases from V and 0 bases from J, with 9 bases between. For the CDR3, the DNA is TGTGCCAGCAGTGAGACAGGATATAGCAATCAGCCCCAGCATTTT. Its translation: CASSETGYSNQPQHF.

This clone is a singleton in its sample. This chain uses TRBV6-4 with TRBJ2-3; tentative D call: TRBD2 (6 bases). The germline gives CDR1 MRHNA, CDR2 SNTAGT. The CDR3 length is 14 residues. Trimming cost V 2 bases and J 4 bases, with 10 bases left between them. The DNA for the CDR3 is TGTGCCAGCAGTGACGGCCTAGCGCCAGATACGCAGTATTTT. This codes for CASSDGLAPDTQYF.

The rearrangement uses TRBV9 and TRBJ2-3, with D perhaps matching TRBD2 (6 bases). Germline lookup yields CDR1 SGDLS and CDR2 YYNGEE. V gave up 3 bases and J gave up 0 bases, with 11 bases separating them. This CDR3 region has 15 residues. Here the CDR3 reads CASSARGTSTDTQYF. CDR3 sequence (DNA): TGTGCCAGCAGCGCGCGGGGAACTAGCACAGATACGCAGTATTTT.

The chain combines TRBV27 with TRBJ1-4; possibly TRBD1 for D (5 bases). The CDR3 contains 13 residues. Trimming stripped 8 bases from V and 8 bases from J, with 15 bases between. Germline lookup yields CDR1 MNHEY and CDR2 SMNVEV (reference sequence). CDR3 protein: CASGNLGQEKLFF. The CDR3 coding sequence is TGTGCCAGCGGGAACCTGGGGCAGGAAAAACTGTTTTTT.

The chain links TRBV10-3 to TRBJ1-1; possible D gene TRBD1, 6 bases. Looked up from germline, CDR1 is ENHRY and CDR2 is SYGVKD. Trimming removed 6 bases from V and 1 base from J, with 6 bases in between. This CDR3 is built from 12 residues. The CDR3: CAIRQGNTEAFF. The CDR3 DNA sequence: TGTGCCATCAGACAGGGGAACACTGAAGCTTTCTTT.

The chain carries TRBV19 and TRBJ1-1; D unresolved. The CDR3 length is 12 residues. With 4 bases removed from V and 3 bases from J, the gap between germline ends came to 6 bases. CDR1 and CDR2 (germline): LNHDA, SQIVND (reference sequence). CDR3 sequence reads: CASSTSYTEAFF. The CDR3 DNA follows: TGTGCCAGTAGTACCTCTTACACTGAAGCTTTCTTT. The full variable domain, in which reference TRBV19 and TRBJ1-1 provide the parts outside the CDR3, is DGGITQSPKYLFRKEGQNVTLSCEQNLNHDAMYWYRQDPGQGLRLIYYSQIVNDFQKGDIAEGYSVSREKKESFPLTVTSAQKNPTAFYLCASSTSYTEAFFGQGTRLTVV.

This clone has a single count. The chain carries TRBV9 and TRBJ2-3; 13 bases agree with TRBD2. Germline CDR1 and CDR2: SGDLS and YYNGEE. The CDR3 totals 18 residues. Trimming cost V 4 bases and J 2 bases; bases outside gene matches: 10. CDR3 protein: CASSPRGGLAGLTDTQYF. The CDR3, as DNA: TGTGCCAGCAGCCCACGGGGGGGACTAGCGGGGCTCACAGATACGCAGTATTTT.

The CDR3 nucleotides are TGTGCCAGCAGCCCACGGGGCAGGGGGAACACTGAAGCTTTCTTT. Translating gives CASSPRGRGNTEAFF. This rearrangement joins TRBV9 to TRBJ1-1, with TRBD1 as a possible D gene (6 bases). Germline CDR1 reads SGDLS; CDR2 reads YYNGEE. This CDR3 has 15 residues. Between the trimmed V and J ends, which lost 4 bases and 1 base, there was a span of 14 bases.

The V call is TRBV7-9, the J call TRBJ1-2, with TRBD1 matching over 10 bases. Germline assignment: CDR1 SEHNR and CDR2 FQNEAQ (reference sequence). CDR3 length: 13 amino acids. After removal of 4 bases from V and 6 bases from J, the junction contained 2 bases not matched to a gene. The chain's CDR3 is CASSSGQGNGYTF. The CDR3 DNA sequence: TGTGCCAGCAGCTCGGGACAGGGGAATGGCTACACCTTC.

This rearrangement joins TRBV5-1 to TRBJ2-7; 9 positions agree with TRBD2. The CDR3 totals 16 residues. V shed 5 bases, J shed 1 base, and the junction held 10 bases outside the gene matches. The germline V gene has CDR1 SGHRS and CDR2 YFSETQ. Here the CDR3 DNA reads TGCGCCAGCAGGGGGGATGGGACTAGCCTTTCCTACGAGCAGTACTTC. Translating it yields CASRGDGTSLSYEQYF.

The chain employs TRBV5-4 and TRBJ1-2; weak D call: TRBD1 (6 bases). Trimming took 3 bases from V and 2 from J, leaving 11 bases between them. This CDR3 has 14 amino acids. Germline CDR1 and CDR2: SGHNT and YYREEE (reference sequence). CDR3 residues: CASSSFQGNYGYTF. CDR3 sequence (DNA): TGTGCCAGCAGCTCCTTTCAGGGGAACTATGGCTACACCTTC.

This clone came up a few times. V gene TRBV5-1 combines with J gene TRBJ2-2; weak D call: TRBD1 (5 bases). The CDR3 length is 14 residues. Trimming took off 4 bases at V and 3 bases at J, with 10 bases between the two ends. The germline gives CDR1 SGHRS, CDR2 YFSETQ. The CDR3 nucleotides are TGCGCCAGCAGCCCGACAGCCTACACCGGGGAGCTGTTTTTT. Amino acids: CASSPTAYTGELFF.

The V call is TRBV5-6, the J call TRBJ2-3; possibly TRBD1 for D (5 bases). CDR3 length: 14 residues. The V and J ends lost 5 bases and 0 bases respectively, with 10 bases between them. Germline CDR1 reads SGHDT; CDR2 reads YYEEEE. CDR3 sequence reads: CASSDSTSTDTQYF. The CDR3 DNA reads TGTGCCAGCAGTGACAGTACTAGCACAGATACGCAGTATTTT.

The chain has TRBV5-1 and TRBJ2-5, with 9 positions matching TRBD1. CDR3 length equals 13 residues. V dropped 5 bases and J dropped 5; count of bases not matched to a gene: 4. CDR1 and CDR2 (germline): SGHRS, YFSETQ. The CDR3 sequence is CASRGGQGETQYF. CDR3 in DNA: TGCGCCAGCAGGGGTGGACAGGGGGAGACCCAGTACTTC.

The chain uses TRBV18 and TRBJ2-2; no firm D call. Germline V lookup: CDR1 KGHSH, CDR2 LQKENI. V gave up 1 base and J gave up 3 bases, with 6 bases separating them. This CDR3 has 14 residues. CDR3 DNA sequence: TGTGCCAGCTCACCACTGCGAGACACCGGGGAGCTGTTTTTT. Translation gives CASSPLRDTGELFF.

V and J are TRBV29-1 and TRBJ1-2; 7 bases are shared with TRBD1. This CDR3 is built from 11 residues. Germline CDR1 is SQVTM and CDR2 is ANQGSEA. After removal of 6 bases from V and 4 bases from J, the junction contained 2 bases not matched to a gene. The CDR3 region has the DNA TGCAGCGTGGGACAGCTCTATGGCTACACCTTC. This codes for CSVGQLYGYTF. Drawing the rest from reference TRBV29-1 and TRBJ1-2, the complete variable domain is SAVISQKPSRDICQRGTSLTIQCQVDSQVTMMFWYRQQPGQSLTLIATANQGSEATYESGFVIDKFPISRPNLTFSTLTVSNMSPEDSSIYLCSVGQLYGYTFGSGTRLTVV.